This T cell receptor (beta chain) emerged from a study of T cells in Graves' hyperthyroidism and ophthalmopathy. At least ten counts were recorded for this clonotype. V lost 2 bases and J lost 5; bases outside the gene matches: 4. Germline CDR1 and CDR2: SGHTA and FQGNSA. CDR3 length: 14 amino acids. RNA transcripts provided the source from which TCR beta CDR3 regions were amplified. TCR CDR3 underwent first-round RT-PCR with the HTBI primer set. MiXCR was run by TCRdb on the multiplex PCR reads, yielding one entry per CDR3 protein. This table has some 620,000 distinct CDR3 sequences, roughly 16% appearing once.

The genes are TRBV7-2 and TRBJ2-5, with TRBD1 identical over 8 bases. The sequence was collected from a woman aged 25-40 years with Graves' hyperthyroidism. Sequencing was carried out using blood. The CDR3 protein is CASSLPYRGETQYF. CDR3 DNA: TGTGCCAGCAGCTTACCCTACAGGGGGGAGACCCAGTACTTC.